A selection of T cell receptor beta chains follows, all from one sample in a study of spatial heterogeneity in lung cancer. TCRdb re-analysed the 5' RACE reads in MiXCR, keeping a single row per CDR3 protein. There are around 15,000 distinct CDR3 sequences in the sample; about 7.9% occur only once, and around 30% lies in the top ten. Specimen: PBMCs, collected at surgery. The source of these receptors is a female donor with early-stage non-small cell lung cancer. Both conserved end residues are part of each CDR3. D genes are given only for firm matches. Clone size appears in some rows only: once, few, many, or a class for an expanded clone.

abundance: -
v_gene: TRBV12-5
d_gene: -
j_gene: TRBJ2-6
CDR3nt: TGTGCTAGTGGTTTGGACCTCCTCTCTGGGGCCAACGTCCTGACTTTC
CDR3aa: CASGLDLLSGANVLTF

abundance: -
v_gene: TRBV29-1
d_gene: -
j_gene: TRBJ2-5
CDR3nt: TGCAGCGTTGTTGAGGGGGAGACCCAGTACTTC
CDR3aa: CSVVEGETQYF

abundance: many
v_gene: TRBV7-9
d_gene: -
j_gene: TRBJ1-6
CDR3nt: TGTGCCAGCAAAGTCCGGGCAGTTGGTGATAATTCACCCCTCCACTTT
CDR3aa: CASKVRAVGDNSPLHF

abundance: many
v_gene: TRBV10-2
d_gene: -
j_gene: TRBJ1-1
CDR3nt: TGCGCCAGCAGTCGCGACGGGACGAACACTGAAGCTTTCTTT
CDR3aa: CASSRDGTNTEAFF

abundance: many
v_gene: TRBV5-1
d_gene: TRBD2
j_gene: TRBJ2-1
CDR3nt: TGCGCCAGCAGCGCGGGACTAGCGGGAGCTAGCTACAATGAGCAGTTCTTC
CDR3aa: CASSAGLAGASYNEQFF

abundance: few
v_gene: TRBV20-1
d_gene: TRBD2
j_gene: TRBJ2-1
CDR3nt: TGCAGTGCCCCACCTAGCGGGGGGGCCAATGAGCAGTTCTTC
CDR3aa: CSAPPSGGANEQFF

abundance: -
v_gene: TRBV9
d_gene: TRBD2
j_gene: TRBJ2-5
CDR3nt: TGTGCCAGCAGCGGGAGGGCCCTAGCGGGGGAGACCCAGTACTTC
CDR3aa: CASSGRALAGETQYF

abundance: many
v_gene: TRBV29-1
d_gene: -
j_gene: TRBJ2-1
CDR3nt: TGCAGCGTTGAAGACCCCAGGACCGGCTACAATGAGCAGTTCTTC
CDR3aa: CSVEDPRTGYNEQFF

abundance: few
v_gene: TRBV7-7
d_gene: -
j_gene: TRBJ2-3
CDR3nt: TGTGCTAGCAGCTTAGGGCTAGCCCACACAGATACGCAGTATTTT
CDR3aa: CASSLGLAHTDTQYF

abundance: few
v_gene: TRBV6-5
d_gene: TRBD1
j_gene: TRBJ1-5
CDR3nt: TGTGCCAGCAGTTTCAGGGGGATCAATCAGCCCCAGCATTTT
CDR3aa: CASSFRGINQPQHF

abundance: many
v_gene: TRBV27
d_gene: TRBD1
j_gene: TRBJ1-2
CDR3nt: TGTGCCAGCAGTCCAAGGACAGGCGGGTCTACGCCCTATGGCTACACCTTC
CDR3aa: CASSPRTGGSTPYGYTF

abundance: few
v_gene: TRBV20-1
d_gene: TRBD1
j_gene: TRBJ1-5
CDR3nt: TGCAGTGCCCGCAAACAGGGGAATCAGCCCCAGCATTTT
CDR3aa: CSARKQGNQPQHF

abundance: medium-sized
v_gene: TRBV20-1
d_gene: -
j_gene: TRBJ2-1
CDR3nt: TGCAGTGCTAGGACTAGCTCCTACAATGAGCAGTTCTTC
CDR3aa: CSARTSSYNEQFF

abundance: many
v_gene: TRBV4-2
d_gene: -
j_gene: TRBJ1-5
CDR3nt: TGTGCCAGCAGCCAAGACTTGGGGGGTAAGAATCAGCCCCAGCATTTT
CDR3aa: CASSQDLGGKNQPQHF

abundance: medium-sized
v_gene: TRBV7-3
d_gene: -
j_gene: TRBJ1-5
CDR3nt: TGTGCCAGCGCCGCAGGGGATCTTCAGCCCCAGCATTTT
CDR3aa: CASAAGDLQPQHF

abundance: -
v_gene: TRBV9
d_gene: TRBD2
j_gene: TRBJ2-7
CDR3nt: TGTGCCAGCAGCGCCACGCCTCTAGCGGCTTCCTACGAGCAGTACTTC
CDR3aa: CASSATPLAASYEQYF

abundance: many
v_gene: TRBV20-1
d_gene: -
j_gene: TRBJ2-7
CDR3nt: TGCAGTGCTAGAATGGGCGAGCAGTACTTC
CDR3aa: CSARMGEQYF

abundance: many
v_gene: TRBV5-1
d_gene: -
j_gene: TRBJ2-7
CDR3nt: TGCGCCAGCAGCACCGACAGGACAGTCTACGAGCAGTACTTC
CDR3aa: CASSTDRTVYEQYF

abundance: -
v_gene: TRBV7-7
d_gene: -
j_gene: TRBJ2-5
CDR3nt: TGTGCTAGCAGCTTAATAAGCGCCCAAGAGACCCAGTACTTC
CDR3aa: CASSLISAQETQYF

abundance: many
v_gene: TRBV29-1
d_gene: -
j_gene: TRBJ2-7
CDR3nt: TGCAGCGCTGTCGGGGCTTACTACGAGCAGTACTTC
CDR3aa: CSAVGAYYEQYF

abundance: many
v_gene: TRBV29-1
d_gene: -
j_gene: TRBJ2-5
CDR3nt: TGCAGCGTTGAACTGAAGACCCAGTACTTC
CDR3aa: CSVELKTQYF

abundance: few
v_gene: TRBV3-1
d_gene: -
j_gene: TRBJ2-1
CDR3nt: TGTGCCAGCAGCCAAGGTAGCAGGGTTTTGGAGCAGTTCTTC
CDR3aa: CASSQGSRVLEQFF

abundance: many
v_gene: TRBV28
d_gene: -
j_gene: TRBJ1-5
CDR3nt: TGTGCCAGCAGTTTATCCGGATCTAGCAATCAGCCCCAGCATTTT
CDR3aa: CASSLSGSSNQPQHF

abundance: many
v_gene: TRBV5-6
d_gene: -
j_gene: TRBJ1-3
CDR3nt: TGTGCCAGCAGCTCAATCGGAATTCTTACCTCTGGAAACACCATATATTTT
CDR3aa: CASSSIGILTSGNTIYF